This T cell receptor beta chain was captured by sequencing in a study of T cell changes during pregnancy in multiple sclerosis. This clone was counted between two and nine times. Germline V gene lookup returns CDR1 GTSNPN and CDR2 SVGIG (reference sequence). V was trimmed by 3 bases and J by 4 bases, leaving 15 bases between them. The CDR3 has 15 amino acids. Profiling relied on immunoSEQ multiplex PCR, and the TCRdb table lists in-frame clones only, not all of them. The table includes approximately 31,000 clones, about 88% detected once. This receptor was taken from a female donor in good health, enrolled as a control in a pregnancy study. The sequenced sample was CD4+ T cells from peripheral blood mononuclear cells, obtained in the second trimester of pregnancy. The V gene is TRBV30, the J gene TRBJ2-2; D perhaps matches TRBD1 (5 bases). In DNA form, the CDR3 reads TGTGCCTGGAGCCTCGGGCAGGGAATCACCGGGGAGCTGTTTTTT. The encoded protein is CAWSLGQGITGELFF.